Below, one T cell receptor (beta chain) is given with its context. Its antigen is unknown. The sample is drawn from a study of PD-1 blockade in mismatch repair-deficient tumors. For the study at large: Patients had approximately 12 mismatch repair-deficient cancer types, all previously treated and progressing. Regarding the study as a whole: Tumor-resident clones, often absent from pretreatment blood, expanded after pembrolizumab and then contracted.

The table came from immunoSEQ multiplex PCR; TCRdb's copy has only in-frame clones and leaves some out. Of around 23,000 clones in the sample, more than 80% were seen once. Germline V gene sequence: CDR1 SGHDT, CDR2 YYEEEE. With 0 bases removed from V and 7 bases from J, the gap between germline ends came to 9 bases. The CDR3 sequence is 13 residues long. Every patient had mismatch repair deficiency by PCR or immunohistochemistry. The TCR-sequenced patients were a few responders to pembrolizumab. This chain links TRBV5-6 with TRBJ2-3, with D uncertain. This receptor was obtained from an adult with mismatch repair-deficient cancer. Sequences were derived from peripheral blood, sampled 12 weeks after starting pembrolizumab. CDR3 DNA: TGTGCCAGCAGCTTGGGGTTGGTGAATACGCAGTATTTT. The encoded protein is CASSLGLVNTQYF.